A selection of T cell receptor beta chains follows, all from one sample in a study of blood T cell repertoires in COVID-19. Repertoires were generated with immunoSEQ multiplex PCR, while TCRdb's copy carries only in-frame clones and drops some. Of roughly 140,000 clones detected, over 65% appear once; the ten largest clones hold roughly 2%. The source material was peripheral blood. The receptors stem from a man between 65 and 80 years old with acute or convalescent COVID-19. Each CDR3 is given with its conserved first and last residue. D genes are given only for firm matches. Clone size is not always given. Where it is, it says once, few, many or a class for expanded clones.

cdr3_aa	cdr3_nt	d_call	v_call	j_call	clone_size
CASSSRTGASGTDTQYF	TGCGCCAGCAGCTCGCGGACAGGGGCAAGTGGGACAGATACGCAGTATTTT	TRBD1	TRBV5-1	TRBJ2-3	NA
CASSLQGTEGYTF	TGTGCCAGCAGTTTACAGGGGACGGAAGGCTACACCTTC	NA	TRBV28	TRBJ1-2	NA
CASTPNAGYTDTQYF	TGTGCCAGTACCCCTAATGCGGGGTACACAGATACGCAGTATTTT	NA	TRBV19	TRBJ2-3	NA
CSSGTGENYGYTF	TGCAGCTCCGGGACAGGGGAAAACTATGGCTACACCTTC	TRBD1	TRBV29-1	TRBJ1-2	NA
CASSLGGTSGNTIYF	TGCGCCAGCAGCTTGGGAGGCACCTCTGGAAACACCATATATTTT	NA	TRBV5-1	TRBJ1-3	NA
CASSAEGQGAGQPQHF	TGTGCCAGTAGTGCGGAGGGACAGGGGGCCGGTCAGCCCCAGCATTTT	TRBD1	TRBV19	TRBJ1-5	NA
CASSLWGQSYEQYF	TGTGCCAGCAGTTTGTGGGGACAGTCTTACGAGCAGTACTTC	TRBD1	TRBV28	TRBJ2-7	NA
CASRSSGILSYEQYF	TGTGCCAGCAGGTCAAGCGGTATACTCTCCTACGAGCAGTACTTC	NA	TRBV11-2	TRBJ2-7	once
CASSYTRGNYGYTF	TGTGCCAGCAGTTACACCAGGGGTAACTATGGCTACACCTTC	NA	TRBV6-5	TRBJ1-2	NA
CASSWPGPPSYGYTF	TGTGCCAGCAGCTGGCCGGGTCCCCCCTCCTATGGCTACACCTTC	NA	TRBV5-6	TRBJ1-2	NA
CASSPRGQGLEQYF	TGTGCCAGCTCACCACGGGGACAGGGCTTGGAGCAGTACTTC	TRBD1	TRBV18	TRBJ2-7	NA
CASSTGGGRKTGELFF	TGTGCCAGTAGTACAGGAGGCGGGAGGAAAACCGGGGAGCTGTTTTTT	TRBD2	TRBV19	TRBJ2-2	NA